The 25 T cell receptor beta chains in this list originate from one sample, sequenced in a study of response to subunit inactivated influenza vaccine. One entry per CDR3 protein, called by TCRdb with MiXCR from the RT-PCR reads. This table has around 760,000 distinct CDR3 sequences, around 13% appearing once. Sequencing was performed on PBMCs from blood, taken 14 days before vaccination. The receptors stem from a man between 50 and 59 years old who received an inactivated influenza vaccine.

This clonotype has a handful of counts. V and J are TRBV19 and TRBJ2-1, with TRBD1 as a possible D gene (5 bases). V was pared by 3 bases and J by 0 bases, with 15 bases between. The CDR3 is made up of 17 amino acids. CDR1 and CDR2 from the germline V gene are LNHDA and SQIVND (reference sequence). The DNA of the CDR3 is TGTGCCAGTAGTATGCGGAGTAGGGGTAGCTCCTACAATGAGCAGTTCTTC. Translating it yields CASSMRSRGSSYNEQFF.

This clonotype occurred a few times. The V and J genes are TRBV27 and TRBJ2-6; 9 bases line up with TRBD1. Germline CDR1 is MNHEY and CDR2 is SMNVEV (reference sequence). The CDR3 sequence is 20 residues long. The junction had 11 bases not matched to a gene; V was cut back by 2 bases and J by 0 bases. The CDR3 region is CASSLMGQGYFASGANVLTF. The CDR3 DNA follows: TGTGCCAGCAGTTTAATGGGACAGGGCTATTTTGCCTCTGGGGCCAACGTCCTGACTTTC.

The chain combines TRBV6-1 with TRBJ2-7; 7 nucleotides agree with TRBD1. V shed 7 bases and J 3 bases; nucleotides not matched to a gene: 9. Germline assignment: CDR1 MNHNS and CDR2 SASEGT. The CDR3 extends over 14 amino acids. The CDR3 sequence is CASIPGQFSYEQYF. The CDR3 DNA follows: TGTGCCAGCATTCCGGGACAGTTTAGCTACGAGCAGTACTTC.

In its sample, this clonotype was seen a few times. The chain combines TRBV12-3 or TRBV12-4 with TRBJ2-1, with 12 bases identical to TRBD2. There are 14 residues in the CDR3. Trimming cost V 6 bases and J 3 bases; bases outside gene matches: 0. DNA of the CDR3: TGTGCCAGCAGGGGACTAGCGGGCTACAATGAGCAGTTCTTC. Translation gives CASRGLAGYNEQFF.

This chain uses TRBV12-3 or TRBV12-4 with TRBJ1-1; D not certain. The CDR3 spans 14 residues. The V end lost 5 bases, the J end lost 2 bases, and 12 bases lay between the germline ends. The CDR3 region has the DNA TGTGCCAGCAGTCCGCTGACGACAAACACTGAAGCTTTCTTT. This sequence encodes CASSPLTTNTEAFF.

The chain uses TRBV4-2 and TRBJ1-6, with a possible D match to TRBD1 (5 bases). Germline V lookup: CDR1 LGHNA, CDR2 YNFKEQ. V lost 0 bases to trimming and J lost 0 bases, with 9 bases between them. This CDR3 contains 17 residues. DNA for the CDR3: TGTGCCAGCAGCCAAGACAGGGTGAGCTCCTATAATTCACCCCTCCACTTT. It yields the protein CASSQDRVSSYNSPLHF.

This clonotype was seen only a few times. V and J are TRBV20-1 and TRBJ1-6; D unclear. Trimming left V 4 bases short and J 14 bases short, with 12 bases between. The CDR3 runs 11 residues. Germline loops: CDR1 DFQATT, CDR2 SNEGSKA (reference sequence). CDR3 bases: TGCAGTGCTATAGGCGGAGAGACCCTCCACTTT. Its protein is CSAIGGETLHF.

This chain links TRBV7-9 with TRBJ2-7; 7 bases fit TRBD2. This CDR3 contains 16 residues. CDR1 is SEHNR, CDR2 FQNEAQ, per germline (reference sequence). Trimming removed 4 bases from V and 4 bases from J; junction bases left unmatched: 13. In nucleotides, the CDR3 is TGTGCCAGCAGCTCGCCCAAGGGAGGGAAGTCATACGAGCAGTACTTC. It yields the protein CASSSPKGGKSYEQYF.

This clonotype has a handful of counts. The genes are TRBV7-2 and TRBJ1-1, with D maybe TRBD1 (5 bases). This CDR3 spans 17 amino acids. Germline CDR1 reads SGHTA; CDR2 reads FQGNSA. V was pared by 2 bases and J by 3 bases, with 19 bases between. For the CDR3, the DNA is TGTGCCAGCAGCTTATGGGGCAGGGTGGGCGGACACACTGAAGCTTTCTTT. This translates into CASSLWGRVGGHTEAFF.

CDR3 sequence: CASSLPAIKRDEQFF. The CDR3 bases are TGTGCCAGCAGTTTACCGGCCATCAAAAGAGATGAGCAGTTCTTC. This chain joins TRBV27 and TRBJ2-1; D unclear. Germline-derived CDR1 and CDR2 are MNHEY and SMNVEV (reference sequence). The length of the CDR3 is 15 residues. The V end lost 2 bases, the J end lost 8 bases, and 16 bases lay between the germline ends.

CDR3 protein: CASSLGSASGGTDTQYF. The CDR3 DNA is TGCGCCAGCAGCTTGGGGTCGGCTAGCGGGGGCACAGATACGCAGTATTTT. The V gene is TRBV5-1, the J gene TRBJ2-3, with TRBD2 identical over 9 bases. Per the germline V gene, CDR1 is SGHRS and CDR2 is YFSETQ. The CDR3 extends over 17 amino acids. The J segment lost 1 base and the V segment lost 0 bases, leaving 6 bases of the junction unmatched.

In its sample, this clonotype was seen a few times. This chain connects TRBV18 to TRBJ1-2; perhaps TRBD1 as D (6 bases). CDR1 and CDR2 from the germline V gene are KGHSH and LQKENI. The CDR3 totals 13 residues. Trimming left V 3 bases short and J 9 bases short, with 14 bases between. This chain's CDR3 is CASSPSQGTSYTF. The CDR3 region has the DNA TGTGCCAGCTCACCGTCCCAGGGGACGAGCTACACCTTC.

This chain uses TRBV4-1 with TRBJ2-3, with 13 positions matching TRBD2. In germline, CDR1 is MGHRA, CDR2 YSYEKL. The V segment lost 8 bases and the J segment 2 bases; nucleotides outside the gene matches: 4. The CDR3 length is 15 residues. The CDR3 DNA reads TGCGCCAGCGGACTAGCGGGGGTTAACACAGATACGCAGTATTTT. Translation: CASGLAGVNTDTQYF.

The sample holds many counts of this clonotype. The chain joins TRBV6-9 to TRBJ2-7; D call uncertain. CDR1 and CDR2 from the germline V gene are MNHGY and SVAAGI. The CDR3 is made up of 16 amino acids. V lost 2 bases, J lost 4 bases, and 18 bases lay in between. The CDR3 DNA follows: TGTGCCAGCAGTTATAAAATCGGCCAGGAGAAATACGAGCAGTACTTC. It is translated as CASSYKIGQEKYEQYF.

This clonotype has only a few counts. CDR3 in amino acids: CASSPVAGGQKTQYF. The DNA of the CDR3 is TGTGCCAGCAGTCCGGTAGCGGGGGGGCAGAAGACCCAGTACTTC. The chain combines TRBV12-3 or TRBV12-4 with TRBJ2-5, with TRBD2 matching 11 bases. CDR3 length: 15 residues. V shed 5 bases, J shed 6 bases, and the junction held 8 bases outside the gene matches.

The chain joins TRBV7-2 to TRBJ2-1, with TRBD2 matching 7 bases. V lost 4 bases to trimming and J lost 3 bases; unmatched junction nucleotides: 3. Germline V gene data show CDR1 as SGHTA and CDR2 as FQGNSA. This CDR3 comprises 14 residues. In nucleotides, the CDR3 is TGTGCCAGCAGCTACGGACTAGACTACAATGAGCAGTTCTTC. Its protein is CASSYGLDYNEQFF.

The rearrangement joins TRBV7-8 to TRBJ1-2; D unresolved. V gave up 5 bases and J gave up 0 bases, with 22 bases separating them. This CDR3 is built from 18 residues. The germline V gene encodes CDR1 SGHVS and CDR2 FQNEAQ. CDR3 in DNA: TGTGCCAGCAGCCCCTCTCGCTTTCCGGCAGATCCTAACTATGGCTACACCTTC. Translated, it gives CASSPSRFPADPNYGYTF.

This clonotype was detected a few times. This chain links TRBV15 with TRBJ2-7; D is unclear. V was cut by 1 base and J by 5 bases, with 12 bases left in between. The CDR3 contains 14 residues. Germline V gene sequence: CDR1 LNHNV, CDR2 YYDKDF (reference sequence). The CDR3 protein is CATSRVPLGHEQYF. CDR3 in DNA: TGTGCCACCAGCAGAGTTCCGCTAGGACACGAGCAGTACTTC.

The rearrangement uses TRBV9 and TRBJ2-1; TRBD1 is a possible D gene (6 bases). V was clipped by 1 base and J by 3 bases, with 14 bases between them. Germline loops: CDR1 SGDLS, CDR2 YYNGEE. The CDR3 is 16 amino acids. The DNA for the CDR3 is TGTGCCAGCAGCGTAACGGGACAAAATAGCTACAATGAGCAGTTCTTC. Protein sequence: CASSVTGQNSYNEQFF.

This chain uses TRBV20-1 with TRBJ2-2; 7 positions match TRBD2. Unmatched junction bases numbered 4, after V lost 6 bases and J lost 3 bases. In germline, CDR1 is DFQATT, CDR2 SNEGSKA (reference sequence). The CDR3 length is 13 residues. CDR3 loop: CSASSGDTGELFF. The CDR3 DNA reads TGCAGTGCGTCTAGCGGAGACACCGGGGAGCTGTTTTTT.

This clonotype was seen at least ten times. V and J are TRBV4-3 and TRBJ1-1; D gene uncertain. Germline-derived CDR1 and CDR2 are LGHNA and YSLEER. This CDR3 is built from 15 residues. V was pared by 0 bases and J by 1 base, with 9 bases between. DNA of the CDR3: TGCGCCAGCAGCCAAGAGACCCACCAGAACACTGAAGCTTTCTTT. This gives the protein CASSQETHQNTEAFF.

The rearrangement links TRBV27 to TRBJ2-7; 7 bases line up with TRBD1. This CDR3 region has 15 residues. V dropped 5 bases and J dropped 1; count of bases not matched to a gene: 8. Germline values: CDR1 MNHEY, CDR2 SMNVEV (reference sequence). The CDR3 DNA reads TGTGCCAGCAGTGGCCTCCGGGACAGATCCTACGAGCAGTACTTC. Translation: CASSGLRDRSYEQYF.

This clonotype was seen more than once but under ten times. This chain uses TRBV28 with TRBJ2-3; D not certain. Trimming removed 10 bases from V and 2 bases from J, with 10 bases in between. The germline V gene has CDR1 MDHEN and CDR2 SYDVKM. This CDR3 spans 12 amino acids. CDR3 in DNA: TGTGCCATCGGAGAGATCACAGATACGCAGTATTTT. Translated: CAIGEITDTQYF.

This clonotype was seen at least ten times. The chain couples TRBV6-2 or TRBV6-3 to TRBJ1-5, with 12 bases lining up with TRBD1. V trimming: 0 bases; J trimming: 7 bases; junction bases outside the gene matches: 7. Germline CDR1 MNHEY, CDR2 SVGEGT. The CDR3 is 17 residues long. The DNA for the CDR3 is TGTGCCAGCAGTTACTCAGGGACAGGGGGCCTCCGGCAGCCCCAGCATTTT. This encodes CASSYSGTGGLRQPQHF.

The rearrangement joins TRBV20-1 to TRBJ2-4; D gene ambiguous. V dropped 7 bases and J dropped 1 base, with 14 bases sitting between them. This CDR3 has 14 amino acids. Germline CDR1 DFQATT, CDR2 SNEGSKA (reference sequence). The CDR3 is CSGIEDGAKNIQYF. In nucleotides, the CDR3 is TGCAGTGGGATAGAGGATGGGGCCAAAAACATTCAGTACTTC.